This TCR beta chain was captured by sequencing in a study of T cells in Graves' hyperthyroidism and ophthalmopathy. About the research overall: At the time of initial diagnosis and before any treatment, peripheral blood was collected.

Germline V gene sequence: CDR1 MDHEN, CDR2 SYDVKM. The CDR3 extends over 18 amino acids. The trim removed 4 bases at V and 0 bases at J, leaving 9 bases unmatched. RNA transcripts provided the source from which TCR beta CDR3 regions were amplified. Primed by the HTBI set, a first-round RT-PCR was run on the TCR CDR3. TCRdb re-derived calls from the multiplex PCR reads in MiXCR, one entry per CDR3 protein. This sample carries 600,000 to 650,000 distinct CDR3 sequences, 15% to 20% of them seen once, and the ten largest clones take 3% to 4%. This sequence originates from a woman under 40 with Graves' hyperthyroidism. The rearrangement uses TRBV28 and TRBJ2-2; 9 nucleotides line up with TRBD2. The sequenced sample consisted of blood. CDR3 sequence: CASSSGTSPVTNTGELFF. In nucleotides, the CDR3 is TGTGCCAGCAGTTCCGGGACTAGCCCAGTGACGAACACCGGGGAGCTGTTTTTT.